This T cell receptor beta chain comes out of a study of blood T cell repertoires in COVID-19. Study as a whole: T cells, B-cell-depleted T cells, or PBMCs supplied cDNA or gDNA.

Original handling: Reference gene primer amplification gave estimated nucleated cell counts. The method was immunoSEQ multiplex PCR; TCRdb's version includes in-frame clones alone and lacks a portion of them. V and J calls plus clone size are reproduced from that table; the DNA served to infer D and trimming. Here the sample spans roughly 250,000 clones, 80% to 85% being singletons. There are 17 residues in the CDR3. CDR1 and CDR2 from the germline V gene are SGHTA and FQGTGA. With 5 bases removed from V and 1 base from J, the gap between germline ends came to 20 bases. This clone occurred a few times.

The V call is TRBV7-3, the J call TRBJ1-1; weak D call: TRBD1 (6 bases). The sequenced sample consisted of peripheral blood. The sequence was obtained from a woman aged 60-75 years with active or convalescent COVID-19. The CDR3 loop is CASSPRARGARNTEAFF. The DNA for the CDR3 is TGTGCCAGCAGCCCCCGGGCCAGGGGCGCCCGGAACACTGAAGCTTTCTTT.